This T cell receptor beta chain was obtained from a study of CD8 T cells in ankylosing spondylitis. Study-wide findings and caveats: In peripheral blood, disease-linked CD8+ clones occurred at relatively low frequencies. There was reportedly significant enrichment of clones that were disease-linked in matched ankylosing spondylitis synovial fluid. Seemingly characteristic of ankylosing spondylitis blood was a TCR beta motif consisting of about 8 highly homologous variants.

For this clonotype: As yet, its antigen is unknown.

TCRdb itself ran the 5' RACE reads through MiXCR, one entry per CDR3 protein. The sample lists some 840,000 distinct CDR3 sequences, about 12% occurring once. The CDR3 is 13 amino acids. Trimming at V came to 6 bases and at J to 5 bases, leaving 6 bases not matched to a gene. CDR1 and CDR2 (germline): SQVTM, ANQGSEA. The clonotype was recovered from a male donor with ankylosing spondylitis. This chain connects TRBV29-1 to TRBJ1-5, with 8 bases that match TRBD1. Material for sequencing was blood, either unsorted or a sorted T cell fraction (not recorded which). The CDR3 loop is CSVQTGGDQPQHF. The CDR3, as DNA: TGCAGCGTGCAAACAGGGGGGGATCAGCCCCAGCATTTT.